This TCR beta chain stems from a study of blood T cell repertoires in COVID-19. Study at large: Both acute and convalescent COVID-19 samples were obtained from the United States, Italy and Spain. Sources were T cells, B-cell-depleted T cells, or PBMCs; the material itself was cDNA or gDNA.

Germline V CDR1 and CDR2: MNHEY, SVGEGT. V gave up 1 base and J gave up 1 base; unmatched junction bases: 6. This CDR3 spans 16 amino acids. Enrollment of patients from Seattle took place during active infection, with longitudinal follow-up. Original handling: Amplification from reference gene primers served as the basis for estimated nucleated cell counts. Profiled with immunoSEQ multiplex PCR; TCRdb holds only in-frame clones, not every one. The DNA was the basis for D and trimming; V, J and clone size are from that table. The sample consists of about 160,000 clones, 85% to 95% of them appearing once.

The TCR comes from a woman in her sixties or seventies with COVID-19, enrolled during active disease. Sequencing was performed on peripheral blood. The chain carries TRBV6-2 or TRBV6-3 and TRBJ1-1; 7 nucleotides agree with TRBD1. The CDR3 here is CASSYLSGGENTEAFF. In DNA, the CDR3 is TGTGCCAGCAGTTACTTGTCAGGGGGAGAGAACACTGAAGCTTTCTTT.